Following are 15 T cell receptor beta chains from one sample sequenced in a study of Graves' ophthalmopathy and Graves' hyperthyroidism. CDR3 regions of TCR beta were amplified from RNA transcripts. Amplification began with first-round RT-PCR using HTBI primers, then second-round multiplex PCR was performed. In TCRdb, the multiplex PCR reads were re-called with MiXCR into one record per CDR3 protein. The table includes around 400,000 distinct CDR3 sequences, around 21% detected once. The sample was peripheral blood. Receptors were obtained from a woman between 18 and 29 years old with stable Graves' hyperthyroidism.

This clonotype has only a few counts. J is TRBJ1-1 and V is TRBV18; 10 bases align to TRBD1. From germline, CDR1 is KGHSH and CDR2 LQKENI. With V trimmed by 3 bases and J by 1 base, 5 bases remained unmatched. This CDR3 has 16 amino acids. The CDR3 bases are TGTGCCAGCTCACCTTCCAGACAGGGGGCGAACACTGAAGCTTTCTTT. Translated: CASSPSRQGANTEAFF.

This clonotype came up many times. The rearrangement joins TRBV19 to TRBJ2-4; 8 nucleotides match TRBD1. This CDR3 has 14 residues. Unmatched junction bases numbered 9, after V lost 6 bases and J lost 8 bases. CDR1 and CDR2 (germline): LNHDA, SQIVND (reference sequence). This CDR3 is CASRPGQDVYIQYF. CDR3 coding DNA: TGTGCCAGTAGGCCGGGACAGGATGTATACATTCAGTACTTC.

This rearrangement joins TRBV5-1 to TRBJ2-7; 8 bases are a match to TRBD1. Germline V CDR1 and CDR2: SGHRS, YFSETQ. There are 15 residues in the CDR3. V gave up 3 bases and J gave up 3 bases; unmatched junction bases: 8. The CDR3 DNA reads TGCGCCAGCAGCTCTCCCGCGGGACAGGACTACGAGCAGTACTTC. Protein product: CASSSPAGQDYEQYF.

This clonotype was counted between two and nine times. A read error may be the cause here, since a much bigger clone is one base away. The V call is TRBV20-1, the J call TRBJ2-7, with D tentatively TRBD1 (6 bases). This CDR3 is 13 amino acids long. The germline V gene has CDR1 DFQATT and CDR2 SNEGSKA (reference sequence). Written as DNA, the CDR3 is TGCATTGCTAGGACATTAAGGGGGTACGAGCAGTACTTC. It specifies CIARTLRGYEQYF.

The table lists this clonotype with many counts. The chain combines TRBV9 with TRBJ2-7, with 15 bases matching TRBD2. CDR1 and CDR2 from the germline V gene are SGDLS and YYNGEE. This CDR3 has 15 residues. With 3 bases clipped from V and 7 bases from J, the junction kept 5 bases outside the gene matches. The CDR3 protein is CASSAGTSGRSEQYF. CDR3 bases: TGTGCCAGCAGCGCAGGGACTAGCGGGAGGAGTGAGCAGTACTTC.

This rearrangement joins TRBV7-2 to TRBJ2-7, with D hard to call. The CDR3 sequence is 13 residues long. V lost 7 bases to trimming and J lost 4 bases, with 14 bases between them. Germline V CDR1 and CDR2: SGHTA, FQGNSA. CDR3 amino acids: CASTLRSGYEQYF. In DNA form, the CDR3 reads TGTGCCAGCACCCTCCGGTCCGGGTACGAGCAGTACTTC. The full variable domain, completed using reference TRBV7-2 and TRBJ2-7, is GAGVSQSPSNKVTEKGKDVELRCDPISGHTALYWYRQSLGQGLEFLIYFQGNSAPDKSGLPSDRFSAERTGGSVSTLTIQRTQQEDSAVYLCASTLRSGYEQYFGPGTRLTVT.

This clonotype was recorded once. This chain joins TRBV27 and TRBJ1-1; a possible D gene is TRBD1 (5 bases). V lost 6 bases to trimming and J lost 5 bases, with 16 bases between them. The germline CDR1 and CDR2 sequences are MNHEY and SMNVEV (reference sequence). CDR3 size: 14 residues. The CDR3 DNA sequence: TGTGCCAGCAGACTTTGGGGGGAGGATACTGAAGCTTTCTTT. It translates to CASRLWGEDTEAFF.

The CDR3 region is CAWDRTGQETQYF. For the CDR3, the DNA is TGTGCCTGGGACCGGACAGGGCAAGAGACCCAGTACTTC. The gene calls are TRBV30 and TRBJ2-5; 8 bases are shared with TRBD1. The CDR3 has 13 amino acids. In germline, CDR1 is GTSNPN, CDR2 SVGIG (reference sequence). V lost 5 bases to trimming and J lost 2 bases; unmatched junction nucleotides: 4.

This clonotype was counted ten times or more. The V and J genes are TRBV11-1 and TRBJ2-7, with D possibly TRBD1 on 5 matching bases. Trimming left V 4 bases short and J 7 bases short, with 20 bases between. Germline V gives CDR1 SGHAT, CDR2 FQDESV (reference sequence). CDR3 length: 15 amino acids. The CDR3 DNA sequence: TGTGCCAGCAGCTGGAGACAGAGCCCCATACGTGAGCAGTACTTC. Protein sequence: CASSWRQSPIREQYF.

This clonotype has at least ten counts. This chain uses TRBV6-1 with TRBJ1-5; D is unresolved. Trimming shortened V by 2 bases and J by 5 bases, and 13 bases separated the two germline ends. The CDR3 sequence is 15 residues long. Per germline, CDR1 MNHNS and CDR2 SASEGT. CDR3 coding DNA: TGTGCCAGCAGTGAATTGACAAGGGCTGATCAGCCCCAGCATTTT. This sequence encodes CASSELTRADQPQHF.

This clonotype appeared once. The V gene is TRBV18, the J gene TRBJ1-1; D may be TRBD1 (6 bases). CDR3 length: 14 amino acids. Germline V gives CDR1 KGHSH, CDR2 LQKENI. V dropped 2 bases and J dropped 3 bases, with 10 bases sitting between them. The CDR3 DNA reads TGTGCCAGCTCACCATCGGCAGGGGACACTGAAGCTTTCTTT. As protein: CASSPSAGDTEAFF.

The chain joins TRBV20-1 to TRBJ2-7; 13 nucleotides agree with TRBD2. The CDR3 is made up of 16 amino acids. V lost 5 bases to trimming and J lost 1 base; unmatched junction nucleotides: 8. The germline V gene has CDR1 DFQATT and CDR2 SNEGSKA (reference sequence). The DNA of the CDR3 is TGCAGTGCTCTCGGGACTAGCGGGACGGGATCCTACGAGCAGTACTTC. Protein: CSALGTSGTGSYEQYF.

This clonotype was seen many times. This chain links TRBV6-5 with TRBJ1-2; 7 positions match TRBD1. Losses at the gene ends were 1 base for V and 7 bases for J; bases not matched to a gene: 15. Germline V gives CDR1 MNHEY, CDR2 SVGAGI. The CDR3 totals 17 residues. CDR3 coding DNA: TGTGCCAGCAGTTACTTAACCACCGGACAGGAAAGGAGTGGCTACACCTTC. This encodes CASSYLTTGQERSGYTF.

This clonotype was found many times. The CDR3 spells CSARERKASGGEQYF. The CDR3 region has the DNA TGCAGTGCTAGAGAACGTAAGGCTAGCGGAGGCGAGCAGTACTTC. This sequence joins TRBV20-1 and TRBJ2-7, with 7 bases fitting TRBD2. The CDR3 extends over 15 amino acids. V lost 0 bases to trimming and J lost 6 bases; unmatched junction nucleotides: 11. CDR1 is DFQATT, CDR2 SNEGSKA, per germline (reference sequence).

The rearrangement uses TRBV12-5 and TRBJ1-2, with a tentative D call TRBD1 (6 bases). The CDR3 totals 15 residues. V lost 6 bases and J lost 4, with 18 bases in between. The V gene's germline CDR1 is LGHNT and CDR2 FRNRAP. DNA for the CDR3: TGTGCTAGTGGCCCGGGGGGCGCGGATATCTATGGCTACACCTTC. Translating gives CASGPGGADIYGYTF.